Reported below is one TCR beta chain. The data derive from a study of blood T cell repertoires in COVID-19. This CDR3 spans 14 amino acids. V was cut by 6 bases and J by 0 bases, with 9 bases left in between. The germline V gene has CDR1 MNHEY and CDR2 SVGAGI. Profiling relied on immunoSEQ multiplex PCR, and the TCRdb table lists in-frame clones only, not all of them. The sample includes about 160,000 clones, approximately 92% of them seen just once. The sequenced sample consisted of peripheral blood. This clonotype was sampled from a woman in her forties or fifties with acute or convalescent COVID-19. The chain links TRBV6-5 to TRBJ1-3; D gene uncertain. The CDR3 loop reads CASRTASSGNTIYF. The CDR3 bases are TGTGCCAGCAGAACGGCTAGCTCTGGAAACACCATATATTTT.